These T cell receptor beta chains were read from a single sample in a study of T cells in Graves' hyperthyroidism and ophthalmopathy. TCRdb recomputed calls from the multiplex PCR reads with MiXCR, one row per CDR3 protein. Among 550,000 to 800,000 distinct CDR3 sequences listed, about a sixth were seen once. The material sequenced was blood. These receptors all come from a man aged 18 to 35 with Graves' hyperthyroidism. Both conserved end residues are part of each CDR3. D genes are given only for firm matches. Only part of the rows carry a size: once, few, many, or a class if the clone is expanded.

D gene	J gene	V gene	clone size	CDR3 protein	CDR3 DNA
TRBD2	TRBJ2-1	TRBV6-1	many	CASSERAALATYNEQFF	TGTGCCAGCAGTGAACGGGCAGCACTAGCGACCTACAATGAGCAGTTCTTC
.	TRBJ2-7	TRBV5-1	many	CASSLSQGLEQYF	TGCGCCAGCAGCTTGAGTCAGGGGCTCGAGCAGTACTTC
TRBD2	TRBJ2-5	TRBV7-6	.	CASSLGGGRALQETQYF	TGTGCCAGCAGCTTAGGGGGTGGGAGGGCCCTCCAAGAGACCCAGTACTTC
.	TRBJ1-4	TRBV10-3	few	CAIKAERESEKLFF	TGTGCCATCAAGGCGGAGAGGGAGAGTGAAAAACTGTTTTTT
.	TRBJ1-6	TRBV6-1	many	CASSERGRSPLHF	TGTGCCAGCAGTGAACGGGGGCGTTCACCCCTCCACTTT
.	TRBJ2-1	TRBV7-9	few	CASSVNNNEQFF	TGTGCCAGCAGCGTAAATAACAATGAGCAGTTCTTC
.	TRBJ2-7	TRBV5-1	.	CASSLGLGLSSYEQYF	TGCGCCAGCAGCTTGGGACTTGGGCTGAGCTCCTACGAGCAGTACTTC
.	TRBJ2-1	TRBV24-1	many	CATSVNPRDGATLEQFF	TGTGCCACCAGTGTTAACCCCCGGGACGGCGCTACCCTAGAGCAGTTCTTC
.	TRBJ1-1	TRBV27	many	CASRPEGGEAFF	TGTGCCAGCAGACCCGAAGGGGGTGAAGCTTTCTTT
TRBD1	TRBJ1-2	TRBV20-1	few	CSAGTGTNYGYTF	TGCAGTGCCGGGACAGGGACTAACTATGGCTACACCTTC
.	TRBJ1-1	TRBV19	many	CASSITGLGMNTEAFF	TGTGCCAGTAGTATAACAGGGCTGGGAATGAACACTGAAGCTTTCTTT
TRBD2	TRBJ2-1	TRBV5-5	few	CASSLLADSSYNEQFF	TGTGCCAGCAGTCTACTAGCGGACAGCTCCTACAATGAGCAGTTCTTC
TRBD2	TRBJ2-2	TRBV30	.	CTWSVRLAGAGELFF	TGTACCTGGAGTGTACGGTTAGCGGGAGCAGGGGAGCTGTTTTTT
.	TRBJ1-6	TRBV19	.	CASSVGAYSPLHF	TGTGCCAGTAGTGTGGGGGCGTATTCACCCCTCCACTTT
.	TRBJ1-2	TRBV12-3/TRBV12-4	.	CASSPEGIGGYTF	TGTGCCAGCAGTCCTGAAGGTATTGGGGGCTACACCTTC
TRBD1	TRBJ2-5	TRBV5-1	.	CASSRSTGGFLETQYF	TGCGCCAGCAGTCGCTCGACAGGGGGCTTTTTGGAGACCCAGTACTTC
.	TRBJ2-7	TRBV28	many	CASSPPDYQPPPYEQYF	TGTGCCAGCAGTCCCCCGGACTACCAACCCCCACCTTACGAGCAGTACTTC
.	TRBJ1-2	TRBV3-1	.	CASSQGVGDGYTF	TGTGCCAGCAGCCAGGGTGTGGGAGATGGCTACACCTTC
.	TRBJ2-7	TRBV10-3	many	CAIRDGPYEQYF	TGTGCCATACGGGACGGCCCCTACGAGCAGTACTTC
TRBD2	TRBJ2-7	TRBV6-2/TRBV6-3	few	CASSYSSGGAYEQYF	TGTGCCAGCAGTTACTCGTCGGGAGGGGCCTACGAGCAGTACTTC
.	TRBJ1-5	TRBV2	.	CASAPGDNQPQHF	TGTGCCAGCGCTCCAGGGGACAATCAGCCCCAGCATTTT
TRBD2	TRBJ2-1	TRBV19	.	CASSIVGLARYNEQFF	TGTGCCAGTAGTATAGTTGGACTAGCGAGATACAATGAGCAGTTCTTC
TRBD1	TRBJ1-2	TRBV10-3	few	CATRTGVGYGYTF	TGTGCCACCAGGACAGGGGTCGGCTATGGCTACACCTTC